This T cell receptor (beta chain) emerged from a study of cytomegalovirus exposure and HLA in healthy donors. The CDR3 totals 14 residues. After removal of 5 bases from V and 4 bases from J, the junction contained 6 bases not matched to a gene. CDR1 and CDR2 from the germline V gene are SGHRS and YFSETQ. Worth noting for this clone: No antigen is known for it.

Use of 60 Vbeta and 13 Jbeta primers characterized the PCR. Measured with immunoSEQ multiplex PCR; TCRdb has only the in-frame clones, and not every one. The sample lists about 91,000 clones; 80% to 90% were seen once. Study-wide points: Per a prior analysis, the majority of TCR beta V segments were productive roughly 87% or roughly 30% of the time. A later analysis found common viral pathogens apparently linked to several of the most significant clusters.

The chain links TRBV5-1 to TRBJ2-1; 7 positions agree with TRBD1. This receptor was obtained from a man aged 18 to 29 in good health and CMV-seronegative. Sequencing was done on a sample of PBMCs. In DNA, the CDR3 is TGCGCCAGCAGGGAGACAGGGTTGTACAATGAGCAGTTCTTC. Translated, it gives CASRETGLYNEQFF.